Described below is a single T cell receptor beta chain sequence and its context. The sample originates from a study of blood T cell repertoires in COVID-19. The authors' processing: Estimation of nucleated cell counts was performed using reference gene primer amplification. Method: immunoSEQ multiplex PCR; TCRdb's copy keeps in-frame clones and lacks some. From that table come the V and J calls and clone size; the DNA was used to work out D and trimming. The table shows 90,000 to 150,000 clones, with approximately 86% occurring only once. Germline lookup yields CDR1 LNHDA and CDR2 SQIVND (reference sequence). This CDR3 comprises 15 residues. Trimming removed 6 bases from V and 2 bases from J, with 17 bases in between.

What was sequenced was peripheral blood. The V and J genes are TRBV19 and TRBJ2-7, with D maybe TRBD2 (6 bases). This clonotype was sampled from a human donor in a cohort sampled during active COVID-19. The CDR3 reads CASSRDSPETYEQYF. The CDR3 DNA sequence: TGTGCCAGTAGCAGGGACTCCCCCGAGACCTACGAGCAGTACTTC.